These 10 T cell receptor beta chains were sequenced from one sample in a study of T cell responses to AZD1222 COVID-19 vaccine. Sequencing was performed with immunoSEQ multiplex PCR; in TCRdb, only in-frame clones are kept and a portion is missing. The sample records 130,000 to 150,000 clones, about 91% being singletons. Sequencing used peripheral blood, obtained on day 0 of AZD1222 vaccination. The receptors come from an adult in good health.

The genes are TRBV30 and TRBJ1-4, with D unresolved. The CDR3 is 13 amino acids. Trimming removed 1 base at V and 10 bases at J, with 13 bases between. The germline CDR1 and CDR2 sequences are GTSNPN and SVGIG (reference sequence). The CDR3 reads CAWSAGVEGKLFF. Written as DNA, the CDR3 is TGTGCCTGGAGTGCGGGTGTCGAGGGAAAACTGTTTTTT. Full variable domain (remainder filled in from reference TRBV30 and TRBJ1-4): SQTIHQWPATLVQPVGSPLSLECTVEGTSNPNLYWYRQAAGRGLQLLFYSVGIGQISSEVPQNLSASRPQDRQFILSSKKLLLSDSGFYLCAWSAGVEGKLFFGSGTQLSVL.

This chain joins TRBV6-5 and TRBJ1-1; D perhaps matches TRBD1 (6 bases). The V gene lost 4 bases and the J gene lost 1 base, with 13 bases spanning the gap. The germline CDR1 and CDR2 sequences are MNHEY and SVGAGI. The CDR3 totals 15 residues. CDR3 region: CASSSAGVTNTEAFF. The CDR3 nucleotides are TGTGCCAGCAGTTCTGCAGGGGTCACGAACACTGAAGCTTTCTTT.

The V gene is TRBV12-3 or TRBV12-4, the J gene TRBJ2-7; 11 nucleotides agree with TRBD1. V dropped 7 bases and J dropped 3; count of bases not matched to a gene: 2. This CDR3 is built from 13 residues. This CDR3 is CASTGTGGYEQYF. In nucleotides, the CDR3 is TGTGCCAGCACCGGGACAGGGGGCTACGAGCAGTACTTC.

The V and J genes are TRBV4-2 and TRBJ2-7, with D possibly TRBD1 on 5 matching bases. Trimming pared 1 base from V and 1 base from J, leaving 8 bases between. The CDR3 loop spans 14 amino acids. Germline V gives CDR1 LGHNA, CDR2 YNFKEQ. The CDR3 loop reads CASSQGQISYEQYF. CDR3 DNA: TGTGCCAGCAGCCAAGGACAGATTTCCTACGAGCAGTACTTC.

The V call is TRBV7-9, the J call TRBJ2-7; no clear D gene. Germline loops: CDR1 SEHNR, CDR2 FQNEAQ (reference sequence). There are 11 residues in the CDR3. With 5 bases removed from V and 6 bases from J, the gap between germline ends came to 8 bases. CDR3 coding DNA: TGTGCCAGCAGCCATGGACGCGAGCAGTACTTC. This translates into CASSHGREQYF.

CDR3 DNA sequence: TGTGCCACCAGCAGAGGAGGGACAGGGGCTCACTATGGCTACACCTTC. This codes for CATSRGGTGAHYGYTF. The gene calls are TRBV15 and TRBJ1-2, with 10 bases that match TRBD1. V was pared by 1 base and J by 3 bases, with 5 bases of the junction left unmatched. CDR1 is LNHNV and CDR2 is YYDKDF in the germline V gene (reference sequence). The CDR3 extends over 16 amino acids.

The rearrangement links TRBV15 to TRBJ1-6; D possibly corresponds to TRBD1 (5 bases). The germline V and J ends were trimmed by 1 base and 4 bases, with 11 bases remaining between them. The CDR3 is 16 amino acids. Germline values: CDR1 LNHNV, CDR2 YYDKDF (reference sequence). CDR3 DNA: TGTGCCACCAGCAGAGGAGAGGGGTCGTATAATTCACCCCTCCACTTT. Amino acids: CATSRGEGSYNSPLHF.

V usage is TRBV5-6 and J usage is TRBJ2-5; 12 bases map to TRBD2. The CDR3 is 16 amino acids. Germline assignment: CDR1 SGHDT and CDR2 YYEEEE. J was trimmed by 5 bases and V by 1 base; bases with no gene match: 6. CDR3: CASSLSSGGALETQYF. CDR3 bases: TGTGCCAGCAGCTTGTCTAGCGGGGGGGCCTTGGAGACCCAGTACTTC.

The genes are TRBV6-5 and TRBJ1-4; the D is unclear. Germline V gives CDR1 MNHEY, CDR2 SVGAGI. The CDR3 has 15 amino acids. V was cut by 4 bases and J by 0 bases, with 9 bases left in between. CDR3 nucleotides: TGTGCCAGCAGTTCCTCAGCTGCAACTAATGAAAAACTGTTTTTT. This translates into CASSSSAATNEKLFF.

In its sample, this clone was seen once. The chain uses TRBV6-5 and TRBJ2-7; 9 positions agree with TRBD1. With 2 bases clipped from V and 5 bases from J, the junction kept 7 bases outside the gene matches. Germline values: CDR1 MNHEY, CDR2 SVGAGI. This CDR3 region has 15 residues. CDR3 in amino acids: CASSYGPGTGNEQYF. Here the CDR3 DNA reads TGTGCCAGCAGTTACGGGCCCGGGACAGGGAACGAGCAGTACTTC.